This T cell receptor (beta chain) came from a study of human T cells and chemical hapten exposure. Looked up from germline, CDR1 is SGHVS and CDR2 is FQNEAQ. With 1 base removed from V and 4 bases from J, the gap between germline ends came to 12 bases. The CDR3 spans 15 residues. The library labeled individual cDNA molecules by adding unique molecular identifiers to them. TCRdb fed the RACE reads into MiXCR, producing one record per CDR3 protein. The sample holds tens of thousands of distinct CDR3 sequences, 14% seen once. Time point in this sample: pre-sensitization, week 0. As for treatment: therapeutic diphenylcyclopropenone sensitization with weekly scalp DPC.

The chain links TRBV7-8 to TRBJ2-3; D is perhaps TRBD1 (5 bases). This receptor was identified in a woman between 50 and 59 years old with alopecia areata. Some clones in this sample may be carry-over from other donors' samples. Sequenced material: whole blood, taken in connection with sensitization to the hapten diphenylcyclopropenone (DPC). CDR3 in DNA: TGTGCCAGCAGCTTAGGGATGGGGCTGGCAGATACGCAGTATTTT. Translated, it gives CASSLGMGLADTQYF.